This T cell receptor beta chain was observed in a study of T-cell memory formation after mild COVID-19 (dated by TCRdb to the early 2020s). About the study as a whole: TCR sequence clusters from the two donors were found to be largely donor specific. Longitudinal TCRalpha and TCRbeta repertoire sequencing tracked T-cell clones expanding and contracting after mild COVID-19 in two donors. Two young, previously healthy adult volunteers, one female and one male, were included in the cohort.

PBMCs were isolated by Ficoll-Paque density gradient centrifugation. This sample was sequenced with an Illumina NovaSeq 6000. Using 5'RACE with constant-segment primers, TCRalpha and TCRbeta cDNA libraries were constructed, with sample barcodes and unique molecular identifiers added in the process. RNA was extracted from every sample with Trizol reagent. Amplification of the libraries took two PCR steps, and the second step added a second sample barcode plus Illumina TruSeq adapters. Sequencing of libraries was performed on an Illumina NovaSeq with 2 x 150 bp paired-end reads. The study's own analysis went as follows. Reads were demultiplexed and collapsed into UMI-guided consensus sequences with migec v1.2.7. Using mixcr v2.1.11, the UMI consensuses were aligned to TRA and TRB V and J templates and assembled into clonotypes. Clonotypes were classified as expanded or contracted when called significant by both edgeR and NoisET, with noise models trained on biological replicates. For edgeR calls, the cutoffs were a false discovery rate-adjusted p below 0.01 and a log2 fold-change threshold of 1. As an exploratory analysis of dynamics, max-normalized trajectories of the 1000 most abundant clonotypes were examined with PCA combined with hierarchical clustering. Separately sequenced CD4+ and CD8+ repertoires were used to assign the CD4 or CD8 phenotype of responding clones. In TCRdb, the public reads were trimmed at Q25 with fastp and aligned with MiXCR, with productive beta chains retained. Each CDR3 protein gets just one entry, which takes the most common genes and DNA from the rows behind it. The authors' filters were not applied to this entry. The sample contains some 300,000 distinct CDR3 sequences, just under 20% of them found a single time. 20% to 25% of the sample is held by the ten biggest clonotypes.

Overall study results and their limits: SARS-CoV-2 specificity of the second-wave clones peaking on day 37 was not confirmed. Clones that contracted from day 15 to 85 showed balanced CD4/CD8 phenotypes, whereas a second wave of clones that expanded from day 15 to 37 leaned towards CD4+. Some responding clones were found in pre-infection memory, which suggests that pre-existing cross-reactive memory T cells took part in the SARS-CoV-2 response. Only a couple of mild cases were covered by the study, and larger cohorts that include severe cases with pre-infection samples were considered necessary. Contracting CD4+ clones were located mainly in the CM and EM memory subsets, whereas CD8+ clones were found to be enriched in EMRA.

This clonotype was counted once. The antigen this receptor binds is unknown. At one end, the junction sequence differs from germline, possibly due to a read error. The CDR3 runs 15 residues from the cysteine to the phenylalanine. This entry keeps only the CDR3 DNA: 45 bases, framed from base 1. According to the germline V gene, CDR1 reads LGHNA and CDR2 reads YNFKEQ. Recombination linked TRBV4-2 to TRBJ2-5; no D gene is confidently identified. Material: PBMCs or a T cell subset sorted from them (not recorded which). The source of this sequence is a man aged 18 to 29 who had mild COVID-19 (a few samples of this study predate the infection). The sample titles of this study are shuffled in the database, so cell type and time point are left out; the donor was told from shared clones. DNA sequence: TGTGCCAGCAGCGAAGAGTATGGTGTCCGGGAGACCCAGTACTTC. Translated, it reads CASSEEYGVRETQYF.